The source of this T cell receptor (beta chain) is a study of PD-1 blockade in classical Hodgkin lymphoma. The CDR3 consists of 15 residues. The germline V gene encodes CDR1 SEHNR and CDR2 FQNEAQ (reference sequence). V trimming: 2 bases; J trimming: 5 bases; junction bases outside the gene matches: 3. Sequencing was performed with immunoSEQ multiplex PCR; in TCRdb, only in-frame clones are kept and a portion is missing. The sample holds 25,000 to 35,000 clones, 55% to 75% seen once. Relapse was seen in all patients after autologous stem cell transplantation, and brentuximab vedotin exposure was variable. Best responses fell into complete response, partial response or progressive disease. Study outcomes and limitations: There remain no defined causes for the repertoire differences, which possibly reflect disease activity or prior therapy. CD8+ TCR diversity did not rise significantly by C4D1, unlike CD4+.

A note on this clone: The antigen remains undetermined.

The receptor's source is a human donor with classical Hodgkin lymphoma. The genes are TRBV7-9 and TRBJ1-5, with 10 bases identical to TRBD1. The specimen comprised peripheral blood mononuclear cells (PBMCs), sampled before the second cycle of nivolumab. In nucleotides, the CDR3 is TGTGCCAGCAGCTTAACGGGACAGGGGCATCAGCCCCAGCATTTT. Amino acids: CASSLTGQGHQPQHF.